This record looks at one T cell receptor (beta chain) sequence and its context. The antigen remains undetermined. This sample is part of a study of T-cell reconstitution after alpha-beta-depleted transplantation in children. Whole-study findings and limits: There were reportedly several hundred expanded graft clones from which alpha-beta T cells came about two months after transplant.

Trimming left V 5 bases short and J 0 bases short, with 12 bases between. The CDR3 sequence is 15 residues long. CDR1 LNHDA and CDR2 SQIVND come from the germline V gene (reference sequence). The TCRbeta library was prepared with unique molecular identifiers. Via MiXCR, TCRdb re-called the PCR reads, giving one row per CDR3 protein. The table includes 200,000 to 300,000 distinct CDR3 sequences, about 25% detected once. The sample in question was PBMCs, obtained before TCRalphabeta/CD19-depleted stem cell transplant. This TCR came from a girl aged 2-9 years with Fanconi anemia, due to receive a stem cell transplant. The chain joins TRBV19 to TRBJ2-3; D is unclear. CDR3: CASSLGPLSTDTQYF. The CDR3, as DNA: TGTGCCAGTAGTTTAGGGCCCTTAAGCACAGATACGCAGTATTTT.